These 19 T cell receptor beta chains came from one sample sequenced in a study of patients and donors after allogeneic stem cell transplantation. Each CDR3 protein is one row after TCRdb ran MiXCR on the RT-PCR reads. The sample contains some 87,000 distinct CDR3 sequences, about 44% of which appear only once. Sequencing was done on a sample of blood, either unsorted or a sorted T cell fraction (not recorded which). The receptor set was obtained from a human donor who was either an allogeneic HSCT recipient or a stem cell or donor lymphocyte infusion donor (not recorded which). It is not recorded whose cells these are; they may come from a transplant donor.

V gene TRBV24-1 combines with J gene TRBJ1-2; D not resolved. Germline-derived CDR1 and CDR2 are KGHDR and SFDVKD. The CDR3 loop spans 12 amino acids. Trimming removed 10 bases from V and 2 bases from J, with 10 bases in between. CDR3 coding DNA: TGTGCCACAGCTAGCGGGAACTATGGCTACACCTTC. Amino acid sequence: CATASGNYGYTF.

This clonotype was seen more than once but under ten times. V gene TRBV28 combines with J gene TRBJ1-6; D is unresolved. The CDR3 is 13 amino acids. Deletions cut 5 bases from V and 10 bases from J, with 12 bases between. CDR1 and CDR2 from the germline V gene are MDHEN and SYDVKM. CDR3 loop: CASSLTSSSPLHF. CDR3 sequence (DNA): TGTGCCAGCAGTCTGACTTCATCCTCACCCCTCCACTTT.

The V gene is TRBV7-3, the J gene TRBJ2-4; 8 nucleotides agree with TRBD2. This CDR3 contains 15 residues. CDR1 and CDR2 (germline): SGHTA, FQGTGA. V was clipped by 5 bases and J by 4 bases; unmatched bases: 7. This CDR3 is CASSIASGPKNIQYF. CDR3 nucleotides: TGTGCCAGCAGCATAGCTAGCGGGCCTAAAAACATTCAGTACTTC.

Only a few counts were recorded for this clonotype. The V call is TRBV29-1, the J call TRBJ1-2; D might be TRBD1 (5 bases). The CDR3 runs 11 residues. Germline loops: CDR1 SQVTM, CDR2 ANQGSEA. The V gene lost 7 bases and the J gene lost 2 bases, with 8 bases spanning the gap. CDR3 DNA: TGCAGCGGGGGCGAGAACTATGGCTACACCTTC. It specifies CSGGENYGYTF.

This chain links TRBV9 with TRBJ2-1, with TRBD2 as a possible D gene (6 bases). Trimming removed 0 bases from V and 4 bases from J, with 14 bases in between. CDR3 length equals 16 residues. Germline V gene data show CDR1 as SGDLS and CDR2 as YYNGEE. The CDR3 DNA is TGTGCCAGCAGCGTAGTAGGAGGGCCGGCTTACAATGAGCAGTTCTTC. Translated, it gives CASSVVGGPAYNEQFF.

This clonotype was seen more than once but under ten times. J is TRBJ1-2 and V is TRBV4-3; no firm D call. Germline V gives CDR1 LGHNA, CDR2 YSLEER. V lost 0 bases and J 5 bases, leaving 10 bases between the germline ends. The CDR3 has 14 amino acids. CDR3 bases: TGCGCCAGCAGCCAAGAACCAGATACTTATGGCTACACCTTC. It translates to CASSQEPDTYGYTF.

This sequence joins TRBV4-1 and TRBJ1-2; 8 positions agree with TRBD1. The CDR3 sequence is 15 residues long. After removal of 1 base from V and 7 bases from J, the junction contained 8 bases not matched to a gene. Per the germline V gene, CDR1 is MGHRA and CDR2 is YSYEKL. CDR3 nucleotide sequence: TGCGCCAGCAGCCAAGGAACCGACAGGGGCGGTGGCTACACCTTC. The encoded protein is CASSQGTDRGGGYTF.

This clonotype was seen more than once but under ten times. The chain combines TRBV29-1 with TRBJ1-1, with TRBD1 matching 7 bases. Germline-derived CDR1 and CDR2 are SQVTM and ANQGSEA. This CDR3 comprises 15 residues. V shed 8 bases and J 8 bases; nucleotides not matched to a gene: 20. The CDR3 nucleotides read TGCAGCTTTGGCCGACAGGGTGTACATGGGACCGAAGCTTTCTTT. It is translated as CSFGRQGVHGTEAFF.

This clonotype was seen ten or more times. The chain couples TRBV13 to TRBJ1-5; TRBD1 agrees at 9 bases. The CDR3 extends over 14 amino acids. Per germline, CDR1 PRHDT and CDR2 FYEKMQ (reference sequence). The V segment lost 5 bases and the J segment 5 bases; nucleotides outside the gene matches: 4. CDR3 sequence reads: CASSRQGGYQPQHF. CDR3 sequence (DNA): TGTGCCAGCAGCCGACAGGGGGGATATCAGCCCCAGCATTTT.

The genes are TRBV6-4 and TRBJ2-1; TRBD2 aligns across 15 bases. CDR3 length equals 16 residues. The germline V gene has CDR1 MRHNA and CDR2 SNTAGT. The junction had 4 bases not matched to a gene; V was cut back by 3 bases and J by 7 bases. The CDR3 region is CASSDRTSGRGNEQFF. CDR3 DNA sequence: TGTGCCAGCAGTGATCGGACTAGCGGGAGGGGAAATGAGCAGTTCTTC.

The chain joins TRBV7-6 to TRBJ2-5; D might be TRBD1 (6 bases). This CDR3 is 15 amino acids long. The germline CDR1 and CDR2 sequences are SGHVS and FNYEAQ. V was pared by 3 bases and J by 5 bases, with 16 bases between. CDR3 sequence (DNA): TGTGCCAGCAGCTTTAATGGACAGCTGGGCGAGACCCAGTACTTC. Translated, it gives CASSFNGQLGETQYF.

The chain recombines TRBV24-1 with TRBJ1-1; D uncertain. This CDR3 has 12 residues. The germline V gene has CDR1 KGHDR and CDR2 SFDVKD. V lost 5 bases, J lost 1 base, and 4 bases lay in between. The DNA for the CDR3 is TGTGCCACCAGTGGCGAGAACACTGAAGCTTTCTTT. It translates to CATSGENTEAFF.

In this sample, this clonotype turned up a few times. The chain employs TRBV6-2 or TRBV6-3 and TRBJ1-1, with no clear D. Trimming stripped 2 bases from V and 8 bases from J, with 15 bases between. The CDR3 is made up of 14 amino acids. Per germline, CDR1 MNHEY and CDR2 SVGEGT. CDR3 amino acids: CASSYRPRGIEAFF. The CDR3 bases are TGTGCCAGCAGTTACCGCCCCCGGGGAATCGAAGCTTTCTTT.

In this sample, this clonotype turned up many times. The chain employs TRBV28 and TRBJ1-3, with a tentative D call TRBD1 (5 bases). Trimming pared 2 bases from V and 0 bases from J, leaving 11 bases between. Per the germline V gene, CDR1 is MDHEN and CDR2 is SYDVKM. This CDR3 spans 16 amino acids. The CDR3 spells CASSLRWGTSGNTIYF. The CDR3 DNA is TGTGCCAGCAGTTTACGGTGGGGGACCTCTGGAAACACCATATATTTT.

The V call is TRBV28, the J call TRBJ1-5, with no clear D. V was trimmed by 5 bases and J by 7 bases, leaving 18 bases between them. Germline V CDR1 and CDR2: MDHEN, SYDVKM. The CDR3 consists of 15 residues. CDR3 DNA: TGTGCCAGCAGTACCCTAGGAGGGCTAGGACAGCCCCAGCATTTT. The encoded protein is CASSTLGGLGQPQHF. Filled out from reference TRBV28 and TRBJ1-5, the complete variable domain reads DVKVTQSSRYLVKRTGEKVFLECVQDMDHENMFWYRQDPGLGLRLIYFSYDVKMKEKGDIPEGYSVSREKKERFSLILESASTNQTSMYLCASSTLGGLGQPQHFGDGTRLSIL.

Only a few counts were recorded for this clonotype. The chain joins TRBV29-1 to TRBJ1-1, with D uncertain. CDR1 is SQVTM and CDR2 is ANQGSEA in the germline V gene. V gave up 6 bases and J gave up 4 bases, with 12 bases separating them. The length of the CDR3 is 12 residues. The CDR3 protein is CSVPGPRTEAFF. The DNA of the CDR3 is TGCAGCGTCCCCGGGCCCCGCACTGAAGCTTTCTTT.

This clonotype has more than one count but fewer than ten. The rearrangement links TRBV15 to TRBJ1-5; 7 positions agree with TRBD1. Trimming took 5 bases from V and 4 from J; bases not matched to a gene: 8. The CDR3 totals 15 residues. Per germline, CDR1 LNHNV and CDR2 YYDKDF (reference sequence). CDR3 loop: CATSLAGQINQPQHF. The CDR3 DNA sequence: TGTGCCACCAGCTTGGCGGGACAGATAAATCAGCCCCAGCATTTT.

This clonotype was observed once. The chain employs TRBV5-1 and TRBJ2-2, with D hard to call. V lost 0 bases and J lost 4, with 10 bases in between. CDR1 and CDR2 from the germline V gene are SGHRS and YFSETQ. The length of the CDR3 is 15 residues. CDR3 sequence (DNA): TGCGCCAGCAGCTTGGTCCGAAGGCGCACCGGGGAGCTGTTTTTT. Translating gives CASSLVRRRTGELFF. The full variable domain, with the rest looked up from reference TRBV5-1 and TRBJ2-2, is KAGVTQTPRYLIKTRGQQVTLSCSPISGHRSVSWYQQTPGQGLQFLFEYFSETQRNKGNFPGRFSGRQFSNSRSEMNVSTLELGDSALYLCASSLVRRRTGELFFGEGSRLTVL.

The V gene is TRBV5-1, the J gene TRBJ2-7; D might be TRBD2 (5 bases). V lost 0 bases to trimming and J lost 3 bases, with 7 bases between them. This CDR3 contains 13 residues. From germline, CDR1 is SGHRS and CDR2 YFSETQ. CDR3 DNA sequence: TGCGCCAGCAGCTTGGGGGCGGGCTACGAGCAGTACTTC. It translates to CASSLGAGYEQYF.